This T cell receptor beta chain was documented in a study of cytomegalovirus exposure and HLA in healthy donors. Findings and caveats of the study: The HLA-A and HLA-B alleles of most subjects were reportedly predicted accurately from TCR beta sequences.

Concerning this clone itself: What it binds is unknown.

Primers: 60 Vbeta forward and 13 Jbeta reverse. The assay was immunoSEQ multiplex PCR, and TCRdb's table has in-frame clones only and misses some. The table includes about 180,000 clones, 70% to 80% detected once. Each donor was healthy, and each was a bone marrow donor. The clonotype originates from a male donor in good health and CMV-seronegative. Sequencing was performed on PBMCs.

CDR3 coding DNA: TGTGCCTGGGCAGCGGGGGATTACAATGAGCAGTTCTTC. This gives the protein CAWAAGDYNEQFF. V and J are TRBV30 and TRBJ2-1, with TRBD2 matching 8 bases. The CDR3 covers 13 residues. The V segment lost 5 bases and the J segment 4 bases; nucleotides outside the gene matches: 4. CDR1 and CDR2 from the germline V gene are GTSNPN and SVGIG (reference sequence).